This T cell receptor (beta chain) stems from a study of T-cell memory formation after mild COVID-19 (dated by TCRdb to the early 2020s). Notes on the research overall: Most TCR sequence clusters were specific to one of the two donors. T-cell clones expanding and contracting after mild COVID-19 in a couple of donors were tracked by longitudinal TCRalpha and TCRbeta repertoire sequencing. The cohort comprised two young, previously healthy adult volunteers, one female and one male.

Taken from the germline V gene (reference sequence), the CDR1 and CDR2 loops are DFQATT and SNEGSKA. V is clipped by 7 bases and J by 3 bases, and the sequence between their germline boundaries is 13 bases long. From the cysteine through the phenylalanine, the CDR3 covers 13 amino acids. Only CDR3 DNA remains: 39 bases, in frame from the first base. This clonotype was found a few times. It lacks a known antigen. Base qualities are missing; no much larger clone stands one base away. Reads for this sample came from an Illumina NovaSeq 6000. TCRalpha and TCRbeta cDNA libraries were constructed by 5'RACE with constant-segment primers, with sample barcodes and unique molecular identifiers being introduced. Trizol reagent was used to extract RNA from every sample. Library amplification was performed in two PCR steps, and a second sample barcode and Illumina TruSeq adapters were introduced in the second step. The libraries were sequenced on an Illumina NovaSeq using 2 x 150 bp paired-end reads. In the paper's pipeline: Reads were demultiplexed and collapsed into UMI-guided consensus sequences with migec v1.2.7. Using mixcr v2.1.11, the UMI consensuses were aligned to TRA and TRB V and J templates and assembled into clonotypes. A clonotype was counted as expanded or contracted only if both edgeR and NoisET called the change significant, with noise models trained on biological replicates. For edgeR calls, the cutoffs were a false discovery rate-adjusted p below 0.01 and a log2 fold-change threshold of 1. As an exploratory analysis of dynamics, max-normalized trajectories of the 1000 most abundant clonotypes were examined by PCA with hierarchical clustering. The CD4 or CD8 phenotype of responding clones was assigned using the separately sequenced CD4+ and CD8+ repertoires. The raw public reads went through TCRdb reprocessing: fastp at Q25, MiXCR clone calling, in-frame beta chains kept. Each entry merges the rows of one CDR3 protein and shows their most common DNA and genes. These V and J calls rely on TCRdb rather than the paper's analysis. The sample includes a few hundred thousand distinct CDR3 sequences, with approximately 9% observed a single time. Around 20% of the sample comes from the top ten.

Ficoll-Paque density gradient centrifugation was used to isolate PBMCs. Study-wide conclusions, independent of this receptor: The second-wave clones that peaked on day 37 were not confirmed to be SARS-CoV-2 specific. Contracting CD4+ clones turned up mainly in the CM and EM memory subsets, whereas EMRA was where CD8+ clones were enriched. Some responding clones were found in pre-infection memory, which suggests that pre-existing cross-reactive memory T cells took part in the SARS-CoV-2 response. From day 15 to 85, contracting clones showed balanced CD4/CD8 phenotypes, whereas a second wave of clones that expanded from day 15 to 37 leaned towards CD4+. Only a couple of mild cases were covered by the study, and larger cohorts that include severe cases with pre-infection samples were considered necessary.

The sample comprised PBMCs or a T cell subset sorted from them (not recorded which). The chain is encoded by TRBV20-1 joined to TRBJ2-4, with the D gene uncertain. This receptor was taken from a man younger than 35 who had mild COVID-19 (a few samples of this study predate the infection). The sample titles of this study are shuffled in the database, so cell type and time point are left out; the donor was told from shared clones. Read as DNA, the sequence is TGCAGTGAGCATGGGGATGGCAAAAACATTCAGTACTTC. It encodes CSEHGDGKNIQYF.